The source of this T cell receptor (beta chain) is a study of T cell responses to AZD1222 COVID-19 vaccine. Findings and limits, study-wide: Samples come after the peak T cell response, not at day 14. A mostly white British donor set with more females was recruited, and clonal diversity was possibly underestimated.

Measured with immunoSEQ multiplex PCR; TCRdb has only the in-frame clones, and not every one. Found here are under 150,000 clones, more than 90% of them singletons; the top ten hold about 1.1%. A note on this clone: Antigen specificity is unknown.

Germline V gives CDR1 KGHDR, CDR2 SFDVKD. V lost 3 bases and J lost 6, with 10 bases in between. This CDR3 spans 14 amino acids. The source of this sequence is an adult who received the AZD1222 COVID-19 vaccine. The chain has TRBV24-1 and TRBJ1-4; a weak D match, TRBD1 (5 bases). Sequenced here: peripheral blood, sampled 28 days after the second AZD1222 dose. The CDR3 sequence is CATSDPSRDEKLFF. The CDR3 bases are TGTGCCACCAGTGATCCCAGCAGGGATGAAAAACTGTTTTTT.